This TCR beta chain was identified in a study of T cell repertoires in cytomegalovirus infection. Study-wide results and limits: The ex vivo response was dominated by HLA-C-restricted CMV-specific TCR beta clonotypes.

Using its own MiXCR run on the reads, TCRdb lists one record per CDR3 protein. The sample lists roughly 500,000 distinct CDR3 sequences; roughly 34% were seen once. The CDR3 has 16 residues. The J segment lost 5 bases and the V segment lost 6 bases, leaving 15 bases of the junction unmatched. The germline gives CDR1 SQVTM, CDR2 ANQGSEA. With regard to this clonotype: As yet, its antigen is unknown.

The receptor comes from a human donor in good health (CMV status not recorded). Some clones in this sample may be carry-over from other donors' samples. The V call is TRBV29-1, the J call TRBJ2-3; TRBD2 matches at 9 bases. The starting material was cultured PBMCs, obtained from culture after CMV antigen stimulation. The CDR3 DNA is TGCAGCGTACGAAGTGTGGCGGGAGGGCCGGGAGATACGCAGTATTTT. It translates to CSVRSVAGGPGDTQYF.